The next 28 T cell receptor beta chains were all read from a single sample in a study of cytomegalovirus exposure and HLA in healthy donors (dated by TCRdb to about 2017). Libraries were prepared through the immunoSEQ multiplex PCR assay. For the multiplex PCR, a mixture combining 60 forward primers for TCR Vbeta segments and 13 reverse primers for TCR Jbeta segments was used. This is the immuneACCESS table as TCRdb keeps it, with only in-frame sequences that have V and J called. A part of the clones is gone; compared with another copy, unresolved V genes explain less than half, and the rest is unexplained. The table for this sample lists 150,000 to 200,000 clones; roughly 77% of them were counted only once. The ten most abundant clones make up around 3.4% of the sample. Sample: PBMCs. Every receptor here comes from a young man in good health and CMV-seropositive.

V usage is TRBV14 and J usage is TRBJ1-3; D might be TRBD1 (5 bases). The CDR3 loop spans 14 amino acids. V was trimmed by 0 bases and J by 2 bases, leaving 5 bases between them. Germline CDR1 reads SGHDN; CDR2 reads FVKESK. CDR3 nucleotide sequence: TGTGCCAGCAGCCAAGACAGGGCTGGAAACACCATATATTTT. The encoded protein is CASSQDRAGNTIYF. Combining the CDR3 with reference TRBV14 and TRBJ1-3 gives the whole variable domain EAGVTQFPSHSVIEKGQTVTLRCDPISGHDNLYWYRRVMGKEIKFLLHFVKESKQDESGMPNNRFLAERTGGTYSTLKVQPAELEDSGVYFCASSQDRAGNTIYFGEGSWLTVV.

This rearrangement joins TRBV6-5 to TRBJ2-3; D is perhaps TRBD1 (5 bases). The CDR3 is made up of 14 amino acids. Germline assignment: CDR1 MNHEY and CDR2 SVGAGI. V was cut by 6 bases and J by 2 bases, with 12 bases left in between. The CDR3: CASSSLTVTDTQYF. In DNA, the CDR3 is TGTGCCAGCAGCTCCCTGACAGTCACAGATACGCAGTATTTT.

This chain joins TRBV5-4 and TRBJ2-1, with D maybe TRBD2 (6 bases). Germline V gene data show CDR1 as SGHNT and CDR2 as YYREEE (reference sequence). The CDR3 sequence is 15 residues long. V shed 4 bases and J shed 1 base, with 12 bases lying between them. The CDR3 spells CASSPTSQSYNEQFF. The CDR3, as DNA: TGTGCCAGCAGCCCAACTAGCCAGTCCTACAATGAGCAGTTCTTC.

This clone has more than one count but fewer than ten. The rearrangement links TRBV6-5 to TRBJ1-6; TRBD1 might be the D (5 bases). The CDR3 spans 16 residues. Germline-derived CDR1 and CDR2 are MNHEY and SVGAGI. Trimming took off 3 bases at V and 9 bases at J, with 18 bases between the two ends. The DNA of the CDR3 is TGTGCCAGCAGTTATAGTCAAGGGGCGCAGAGTTCACCCCTCCACTTT. Translated: CASSYSQGAQSSPLHF.

The chain carries TRBV30 and TRBJ1-1; TRBD1 matches at 7 bases. Germline values: CDR1 GTSNPN, CDR2 SVGIG (reference sequence). Germline trimming cut 2 bases from V and 0 bases from J; bases unmatched to any gene: 6. This CDR3 region has 15 residues. CDR3 bases: TGTGCCTGGAGTCCACCGGGACAGCTGAACACTGAAGCTTTCTTT. This encodes CAWSPPGQLNTEAFF.

The chain has TRBV5-4 and TRBJ2-7; 9 nucleotides line up with TRBD1. Losses at the gene ends were 4 bases for V and 4 bases for J; bases not matched to a gene: 6. The CDR3 sequence is 14 residues long. Germline V gene data show CDR1 as SGHNT and CDR2 as YYREEE (reference sequence). The DNA for the CDR3 is TGTGCCAGCAGCCGTGGACAGGGGAGGTACGAGCAGTACTTC. Protein sequence: CASSRGQGRYEQYF.

This chain connects TRBV27 to TRBJ2-5; D may be TRBD1 (7 bases). The CDR3 contains 17 residues. Trimming shortened V by 0 bases and J by 5 bases, and 19 bases separated the two germline ends. CDR1 is MNHEY and CDR2 is SMNVEV in the germline V gene (reference sequence). The CDR3 region has the DNA TGTGCCAGCAGTTTATCTCTCTCAGGACAGGAGGGGGAGACCCAGTACTTC. This translates into CASSLSLSGQEGETQYF.

The rearrangement uses TRBV5-6 and TRBJ1-5, with 8 bases lining up with TRBD1. Germline lookup yields CDR1 SGHDT and CDR2 YYEEEE. The V segment lost 4 bases and the J segment 5 bases; nucleotides outside the gene matches: 8. This CDR3 has 15 amino acids. The CDR3 bases are TGTGCCAGCAGCACCTCAGGACAGGGTCATCAGCCCCAGCATTTT. It specifies CASSTSGQGHQPQHF.

The rearrangement links TRBV5-1 to TRBJ2-6; the match to TRBD1 covers 9 bases. This CDR3 region has 17 residues. With 7 bases clipped from V and 0 bases from J, the junction kept 8 bases outside the gene matches. Germline CDR1 and CDR2: SGHRS and YFSETQ. Here the CDR3 DNA reads TGCGCCAGCCGCTCGGGACAGGGCCGCTCTGGGGCCAACGTCCTGACTTTC. It specifies CASRSGQGRSGANVLTF.

This clone was counted between two and nine times. The chain is built from TRBV6-1 and TRBJ2-3; 11 nucleotides match TRBD2. With 4 bases clipped from V and 5 bases from J, the junction kept 5 bases outside the gene matches. CDR3 length: 15 amino acids. The germline V gene encodes CDR1 MNHNS and CDR2 SASEGT. DNA of the CDR3: TGTGCCAGCAGTGCTATAGCGGGAGGGCTAGATACGCAGTATTTT. Translated: CASSAIAGGLDTQYF.

V and J are TRBV6-6 and TRBJ2-7; weak D call: TRBD2 (6 bases). V was cut by 2 bases and J by 0 bases, with 14 bases left in between. Germline-derived CDR1 and CDR2 are MNHNY and SVGAGI (reference sequence). The CDR3 spans 16 residues. For the CDR3, the DNA is TGTGCCAGCAGTTACCGGTACGGGGGAAGCTCCTACGAGCAGTACTTC. Translation gives CASSYRYGGSSYEQYF.

There are a few counts of this clone. This chain uses TRBV7-2 with TRBJ2-3; D possibly corresponds to TRBD1 (6 bases). CDR1 is SGHTA, CDR2 FQGNSA, per germline. Deletions cut 2 bases from V and 3 bases from J, with 15 bases between. CDR3 length: 16 amino acids. As DNA, the CDR3 is TGTGCCAGCAGCTTAAATCTGGGGGCCGGGACAGATACGCAGTATTTT. This encodes CASSLNLGAGTDTQYF.

V usage is TRBV9 and J usage is TRBJ2-1, with 13 bases lining up with TRBD2. This CDR3 comprises 15 residues. From germline, CDR1 is SGDLS and CDR2 YYNGEE. V trimming: 3 bases; J trimming: 6 bases; junction bases outside the gene matches: 3. The chain's CDR3 is CASSAGTSGVNEQFF. The DNA for the CDR3 is TGTGCCAGCAGCGCCGGGACTAGCGGGGTCAATGAGCAGTTCTTC. Looking up the rest from reference TRBV9 and TRBJ2-1 gives the full variable domain: DSGVTQTPKHLITATGQRVTLRCSPRSGDLSVYWYQQSLDQGLQFLIQYYNGEERAKGNILERFSAQQFPDLHSELNLSSLELGDSALYFCASSAGTSGVNEQFFGPGTRLTVL.

V and J are TRBV30 and TRBJ1-3; D is unresolved. The length of the CDR3 is 13 residues. Germline V gives CDR1 GTSNPN, CDR2 SVGIG (reference sequence). Trimming removed 4 bases at V and 2 bases at J, with 9 bases between. The CDR3 loop is CAWNNSPGNTIYF. In DNA form, the CDR3 reads TGTGCCTGGAATAACAGTCCTGGAAACACCATATATTTT.

This clone has just a few counts. This chain uses TRBV5-1 with TRBJ2-1; 7 nucleotides agree with TRBD2. Germline-derived CDR1 and CDR2 are SGHRS and YFSETQ. This CDR3 spans 16 amino acids. J lost 3 bases, V lost 0 bases, and 6 bases had no gene match. The CDR3 loop reads CASSLDSLAVYNEQFF. CDR3 bases: TGCGCCAGCAGCTTGGATAGTCTAGCGGTCTACAATGAGCAGTTCTTC.

The chain recombines TRBV28 with TRBJ2-7; 8 positions match TRBD2. This CDR3 is built from 15 residues. The junction had 9 bases not matched to a gene; V was cut back by 4 bases and J by 4 bases. Per germline, CDR1 MDHEN and CDR2 SYDVKM. In DNA, the CDR3 is TGTGCCAGCAGTTCCCCGGGGGGGGCGGTGTACGAGCAGTACTTC. Its translation is CASSSPGGAVYEQYF.

The table lists this clone with a few counts. The CDR3 spells CAWGTGSRSRPSPLHF. The CDR3 nucleotides read TGTGCCTGGGGGACAGGTAGTCGTTCCCGCCCGTCACCCCTCCACTTT. The rearrangement uses TRBV30 and TRBJ1-6; 8 nucleotides align to TRBD1. The germline V gene has CDR1 GTSNPN and CDR2 SVGIG (reference sequence). Trimming at V came to 5 bases and at J to 10 bases, leaving 16 bases not matched to a gene. This CDR3 has 16 residues.

The chain uses TRBV30 and TRBJ2-7; 13 nucleotides align to TRBD2. The germline gives CDR1 GTSNPN, CDR2 SVGIG (reference sequence). This CDR3 is built from 14 residues. The junction had 9 bases not matched to a gene; V was cut back by 7 bases and J by 6 bases. Here the CDR3 reads CASTTGLAGLEQYF. The CDR3 DNA sequence: TGTGCCTCGACCACGGGACTAGCGGGGCTCGAGCAGTACTTC. Full variable domain (missing parts from reference TRBV30 and TRBJ2-7): SQTIHQWPATLVQPVGSPLSLECTVEGTSNPNLYWYRQAAGRGLQLLFYSVGIGQISSEVPQNLSASRPQDRQFILSSKKLLLSDSGFYLCASTTGLAGLEQYFGPGTRLTVT.

The rearrangement uses TRBV2 and TRBJ2-3; 14 bases match TRBD2. The CDR3 length is 19 residues. Unmatched junction bases numbered 9, after V lost 3 bases and J lost 1 base. CDR1 and CDR2 from the germline V gene are SNHLY and FYNNEI. The CDR3 loop is CASSDSPGTSGGGTDTQYF. CDR3 coding DNA: TGTGCCAGCAGTGACTCCCCCGGGACTAGCGGGGGCGGCACAGATACGCAGTATTTT.

This clone was recorded only once. J is TRBJ1-2 and V is TRBV2, with D unresolved. Germline V gene lookup returns CDR1 SNHLY and CDR2 FYNNEI. This CDR3 has 12 amino acids. Deletions cut 10 bases from V and 7 bases from J, with 16 bases between. CDR3 amino acids: CAILTTEGGYTF. The CDR3 nucleotides are TGTGCCATCCTTACAACGGAGGGTGGCTACACCTTC.

The CDR3 nucleotides read TGTGCCAGCAGCCGACCCCCACAGGGGGGGGAGACCCAGTACTTC. It specifies CASSRPPQGGETQYF. The chain uses TRBV11-3 and TRBJ2-5; possible D gene TRBD1, 8 bases. The ends were cut back, 5 bases at V and 5 bases at J, with 18 bases in the middle. Germline CDR1 reads SGHNT; CDR2 reads YENEEA. CDR3 length equals 15 residues.

J is TRBJ2-2 and V is TRBV9; possibly TRBD2 for D (6 bases). The CDR3 totals 16 residues. V dropped 0 bases and J dropped 4 bases, with 13 bases sitting between them. CDR1 and CDR2 from the germline V gene are SGDLS and YYNGEE. CDR3 amino acids: CASSVALDYGTGELFF. The DNA for the CDR3 is TGTGCCAGCAGCGTAGCTTTGGACTACGGCACCGGGGAGCTGTTTTTT.

This clone was counted only a few times. This chain uses TRBV6-5 with TRBJ2-1, with D possibly being TRBD1 (6 bases). The CDR3 is made up of 15 amino acids. Trimming left V 0 bases short and J 5 bases short, with 11 bases between. The germline gives CDR1 MNHEY, CDR2 SVGAGI. CDR3 bases: TGTGCCAGCAGTTACTCGAAACAGGGAAACAATGAGCAGTTCTTC. It encodes CASSYSKQGNNEQFF.

This clone was detected only once. The V and J genes are TRBV28 and TRBJ2-1; a possible D gene is TRBD2 (6 bases). The ends were cut back, 4 bases at V and 7 bases at J, with 20 bases in the middle. There are 16 residues in the CDR3. Germline V gene lookup returns CDR1 MDHEN and CDR2 SYDVKM. CDR3 residues: CASSSPGTQAGNEQFF. In DNA form, the CDR3 reads TGTGCCAGCAGTTCACCGGGGACCCAGGCGGGAAATGAGCAGTTCTTC.

The gene calls are TRBV28 and TRBJ2-7; TRBD2 aligns across 7 bases. Germline assignment: CDR1 MDHEN and CDR2 SYDVKM. J was trimmed by 2 bases and V by 2 bases; bases with no gene match: 9. CDR3 length: 16 amino acids. The CDR3 DNA sequence: TGTGCCAGCAGTTTACCGGGGACTACCAATCCCTACGAGCAGTACTTC. Translating gives CASSLPGTTNPYEQYF.

The chain recombines TRBV5-5 with TRBJ1-5; TRBD1 matches 10 bases. CDR1 SGHKS and CDR2 YYEKEE come from the germline V gene (reference sequence). The CDR3 consists of 17 residues. The trim removed 1 base at V and 2 bases at J, leaving 6 bases unmatched. CDR3 DNA sequence: TGTGCCAGCAGCTTGCTTTCTGGGACAGGGGGCAATCAGCCCCAGCATTTT. This gives the protein CASSLLSGTGGNQPQHF.

This clone appeared a few times. This sequence joins TRBV11-2 and TRBJ2-1; a weak D match, TRBD1 (6 bases). Trimming took 5 bases from V and 6 from J, leaving 14 bases between them. The CDR3 has 14 amino acids. CDR1 is SGHAT, CDR2 FQNNGV, per germline. CDR3: CASSEDTGINEQFF. The CDR3 DNA sequence: TGTGCCAGCAGCGAAGATACAGGGATCAATGAGCAGTTCTTC.

This rearrangement joins TRBV7-9 to TRBJ2-3, with D maybe TRBD2 (5 bases). Germline assignment: CDR1 SEHNR and CDR2 FQNEAQ (reference sequence). The length of the CDR3 is 11 residues. Between the trimmed V and J ends, which lost 5 bases and 12 bases, there was a span of 12 bases. CDR3 sequence (DNA): TGTGCCAGCAGCCTGACTACTACTCAGTATTTT. Translation gives CASSLTTTQYF.